This T cell receptor beta chain originates from a study of Ad26.COV2.S vaccination and SARS-CoV-2 variants. About the study: This donor came from the COV1001 trial of Ad26.COV2.S.

Germline V lookup: CDR1 SGHNT, CDR2 YYREEE (reference sequence). V lost 4 bases to trimming and J lost 6 bases; unmatched junction nucleotides: 5. This CDR3 has 13 residues. Assay used: immunoSEQ multiplex PCR; TCRdb lists only in-frame clones, some missing. Among about 350,000 clones listed, 86% were seen once. Treatment noted: around 19 received Ad26.COV2.S at low or high dose, single or two shots; about 5 received placebo; per-sample allocation not given. On day 63 after the first injection, vaccine and placebo recipients gave samples. An Ad26 vector was used to express Wuhan-strain SARS-CoV-2 spike as the vaccine.

The chain joins TRBV5-4 to TRBJ1-2; 8 bases line up with TRBD1. Sequenced here: peripheral blood, sampled in a trial of Ad26.COV2.S vaccine versus placebo. The source of this sequence is a person between 18 and 65 years old who received the Ad26.COV2.S COVID-19 vaccine or a placebo. This chain's CDR3 is CASSRTGYDGYTF. The DNA of the CDR3 is TGTGCCAGCAGCCGGACAGGGTATGATGGCTACACCTTC.